This T cell receptor beta chain was observed in a study of regulatory T cells in long-lasting Graves disease. This clonotype was seen repeatedly, ten times or more. The CDR3 sequence is 16 residues long. V was pared by 2 bases and J by 1 base, with 5 bases of the junction left unmatched. In germline, CDR1 is SGHTA, CDR2 FQGNSA. Through Arm-PCR of CDR3 regions and iRepertoire HTBI primers, TCR beta libraries were built. TCRdb re-called the multiplex PCR reads through MiXCR, storing one row per CDR3 protein. The repertoire holds roughly 500,000 distinct CDR3 sequences, approximately 15% seen once, with roughly a tenth in the top ten. The sample's time point: newly diagnosed GD, antithyroid drugs for less than 3 months. TCR sequences were obtained from RNA taken from PBMCs. A further study also used this sample, focusing on T cells in Graves' hyperthyroidism and ophthalmopathy.

The input for sequencing was peripheral blood mononuclear cells (PBMCs), taken at new diagnosis, from a patient treated with antithyroid drugs. V and J are TRBV7-2 and TRBJ2-1; 7 bases map to TRBD2. The source is a man under 40 with Graves disease. CDR3 sequence: CASSLWGGRSYNEQFF. The CDR3 nucleotides are TGTGCCAGCAGCTTATGGGGGGGAAGGTCCTACAATGAGCAGTTCTTC.